Presented here are 9 T cell receptor beta chains from one specimen sequenced in a study of cytomegalovirus exposure and HLA in healthy donors (dated by TCRdb to 2015 to 2018). Library creation used the immunoSEQ multiplex PCR assay. The multiplex PCR relied on a mix of 60 forward primers for TCR Vbeta segments and 13 reverse primers for TCR Jbeta segments. TCRdb retrieved this table from immuneACCESS and kept in-frame rearrangements only. Not all clones are present; in checked studies, unresolved V genes account for under half, and no reason is known for the remainder. The table for this sample lists over 100,000 clones; 55% to 70% of them were counted only once. In total, the top ten clones hold 2% to 2.5% of the sample. The sequencing input was PBMCs. The origin of the receptors is a woman in her 30s in good health and CMV-seronegative.

This clone was counted a few times. This sequence joins TRBV6-5 and TRBJ2-7; TRBD1 might be the D (5 bases). The CDR3 covers 13 residues. Germline-derived CDR1 and CDR2 are MNHEY and SVGAGI. Trimming stripped 7 bases from V and 2 bases from J, with 12 bases between. CDR3 protein: CASTSTRAYEQYF. The CDR3 DNA sequence: TGTGCCAGCACCTCCACCAGGGCCTACGAGCAGTACTTC.

This clone turned up a few times. The chain combines TRBV14 with TRBJ2-1; 7 nucleotides line up with TRBD1. In germline, CDR1 is SGHDN, CDR2 FVKESK. The CDR3 totals 14 residues. Trimming cost V 1 base and J 4 bases; bases outside gene matches: 1. The CDR3 DNA sequence: TGTGCCAGCAGCCAAGTGGGACAGTACAATGAGCAGTTCTTC. Its protein product is CASSQVGQYNEQFF.

This clone was counted only a few times. The genes are TRBV7-6 and TRBJ2-3; TRBD2 matches at 10 bases. J lost 6 bases, V lost 5 bases, and 8 bases had no gene match. This CDR3 spans 15 amino acids. The germline V gene encodes CDR1 SGHVS and CDR2 FNYEAQ. CDR3 bases: TGTGCCAGCAGCCTAATGGGACTAGCGCTTGATACGCAGTATTTT. Amino acids: CASSLMGLALDTQYF.

The CDR3 sequence: CASRDLTGASYNEQFF. The CDR3, as DNA: TGTGCCAGCAGGGATCTGACAGGGGCCTCCTACAATGAGCAGTTCTTC. The chain is built from TRBV5-5 and TRBJ2-1, with TRBD1 identical over 8 bases. The CDR3 contains 16 residues. Germline CDR1 and CDR2: SGHKS and YYEKEE (reference sequence). Trimming took 5 bases from V and 0 from J; bases not matched to a gene: 7. Based on the CDR3 plus reference TRBV5-5 and TRBJ2-1, the full variable domain is DAGVTQSPTHLIKTRGQQVTLRCSPISGHKSVSWYQQVLGQGPQFIFQYYEKEERGRGNFPDRFSARQFPNYSSELNVNALLLGDSALYLCASRDLTGASYNEQFFGPGTRLTVL.

This sequence joins TRBV7-2 and TRBJ1-5; possibly TRBD1 for D (6 bases). Germline V gives CDR1 SGHTA, CDR2 FQGNSA. V gave up 4 bases and J gave up 2 bases, with 6 bases separating them. CDR3 size: 13 residues. This chain's CDR3 is CASSYRGNQPQHF. The CDR3 DNA reads TGTGCCAGCAGCTACAGGGGCAATCAGCCCCAGCATTTT.

The V call is TRBV4-3, the J call TRBJ2-1, with TRBD2 identical over 9 bases. Germline V gene data show CDR1 as LGHNA and CDR2 as YSLEER. Trimming took 2 bases from V and 4 from J; bases not matched to a gene: 6. This CDR3 is 16 amino acids long. The CDR3 coding sequence is TGCGCCAGCAGCCAATACCGACTAGCGGTTTACAATGAGCAGTTCTTC. Translated, it gives CASSQYRLAVYNEQFF.

The chain links TRBV7-8 to TRBJ1-5, with a tentative D call TRBD1 (6 bases). Germline V CDR1 and CDR2: SGHVS, FQNEAQ. The length of the CDR3 is 16 residues. The V and J ends lost 5 bases and 6 bases respectively, with 20 bases between them. The DNA of the CDR3 is TGTGCCAGCAGCCCCGGCGGGGGGCTCGGAGGTCAGCCCCAGCATTTT. The encoded protein is CASSPGGGLGGQPQHF. The full variable domain, with the rest looked up from reference TRBV7-8 and TRBJ1-5, is GAGVSQSPRYKVAKRGQDVALRCDPISGHVSLFWYQQALGQGPEFLTYFQNEAQLDKSGLPSDRFFAERPEGSVSTLKIQRTQQEDSAVYLCASSPGGGLGGQPQHFGDGTRLSIL.

V gene TRBV30 combines with J gene TRBJ2-3; D might be TRBD1 (6 bases). The CDR3 covers 15 residues. Germline V CDR1 and CDR2: GTSNPN, SVGIG (reference sequence). Trimming took 4 bases from V and 2 from J, leaving 16 bases between them. This CDR3 reads CAWTTGQRDTDTQYF. The CDR3 region has the DNA TGTGCCTGGACGACTGGACAGCGAGACACAGATACGCAGTATTTT.

This clone was detected a few times. J is TRBJ2-5 and V is TRBV27; no reliable D call. This CDR3 comprises 14 residues. The V end was cut by 0 bases, the J end by 0 bases, with 5 bases between. Germline CDR1 MNHEY, CDR2 SMNVEV (reference sequence). DNA of the CDR3: TGTGCCAGCAGTTTATCGAGATACCAAGAGACCCAGTACTTC. Amino acid sequence: CASSLSRYQETQYF.